This TCR beta chain emerged from a study of blood T cells in healthy people across ages. Together with a sample-barcoded 5' primer, a J-beta primer mix was included in a second PCR lasting roughly 7 to 11 cycles. TCRdb ran MiXCR on the 5' RACE reads and lists one entry per CDR3 protein. Of approximately 800,000 distinct CDR3 sequences in the sample, approximately 25% were seen once. The CDR3 is 12 amino acids. Germline V lookup: CDR1 MDHEN, CDR2 SYDVKM. With 2 bases removed from V and 9 bases from J, the gap between germline ends came to 11 bases. This same sample was also taken into another study, of T cells of mothers and their children. That study reports: Nine systemically healthy Caucasian donors: three mothers, six children. Extracted RNA, in its entirety, went into cDNA synthesis at roughly 1.4 ug per 15 ul. From each mother came over 9.5 million TCR beta CDR3 reads, and from each child came a few million.

The receptor was isolated from a boy between 5 and 17 years old in good health. The sample was blood. This chain links TRBV28 with TRBJ2-7, with D possibly being TRBD2 (5 bases). CDR3 in amino acids: CASSLRERGQYF. Here the CDR3 DNA reads TGTGCCAGCAGTTTACGGGAACGGGGGCAGTACTTC.